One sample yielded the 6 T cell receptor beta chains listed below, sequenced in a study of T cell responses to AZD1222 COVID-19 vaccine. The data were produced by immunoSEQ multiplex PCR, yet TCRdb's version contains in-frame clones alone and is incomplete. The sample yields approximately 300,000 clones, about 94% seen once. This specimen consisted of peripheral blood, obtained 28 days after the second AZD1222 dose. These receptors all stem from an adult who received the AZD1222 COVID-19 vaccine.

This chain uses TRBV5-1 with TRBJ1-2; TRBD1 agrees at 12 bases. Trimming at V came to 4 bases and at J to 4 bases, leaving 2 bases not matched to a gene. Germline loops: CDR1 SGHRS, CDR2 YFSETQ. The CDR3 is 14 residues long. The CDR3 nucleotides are TGCGCCAGCAGCGGGACAGGGGGCGGCTATGGCTACACCTTC. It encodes CASSGTGGGYGYTF.

DNA of the CDR3: TGTGCCAGCAGCGTAGGCGGGGTTTACCAAGAGACCCAGTACTTC. It is translated as CASSVGGVYQETQYF. V usage is TRBV9 and J usage is TRBJ2-5, with TRBD2 as a possible D gene (6 bases). Trimming cost V 0 bases and J 0 bases, with 9 bases left between them. The germline V gene has CDR1 SGDLS and CDR2 YYNGEE. CDR3 length equals 15 residues. The full variable domain, in which reference TRBV9 and TRBJ2-5 provide the parts outside the CDR3, is DSGVTQTPKHLITATGQRVTLRCSPRSGDLSVYWYQQSLDQGLQFLIQYYNGEERAKGNILERFSAQQFPDLHSELNLSSLELGDSALYFCASSVGGVYQETQYFGPGTRLLVL.

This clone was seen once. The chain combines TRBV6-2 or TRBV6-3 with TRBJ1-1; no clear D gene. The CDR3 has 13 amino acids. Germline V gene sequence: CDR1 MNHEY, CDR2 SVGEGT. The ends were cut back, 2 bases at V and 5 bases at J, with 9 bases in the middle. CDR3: CASSYRWGTEAFF. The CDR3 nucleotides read TGTGCCAGCAGTTACAGATGGGGTACTGAAGCTTTCTTT.

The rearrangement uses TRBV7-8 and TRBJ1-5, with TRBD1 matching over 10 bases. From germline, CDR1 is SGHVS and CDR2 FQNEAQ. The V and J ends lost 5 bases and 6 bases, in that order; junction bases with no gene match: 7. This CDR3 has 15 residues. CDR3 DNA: TGTGCCAGCAGCCCGGACAGGGGGGAGGGTCAGCCCCAGCATTTT. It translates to CASSPDRGEGQPQHF.

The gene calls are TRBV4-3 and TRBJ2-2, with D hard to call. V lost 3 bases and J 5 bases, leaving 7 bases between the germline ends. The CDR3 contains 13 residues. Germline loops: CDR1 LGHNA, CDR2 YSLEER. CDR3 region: CASSQTWTGELFF. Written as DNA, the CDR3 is TGCGCCAGCAGCCAGACTTGGACCGGGGAGCTGTTTTTT.

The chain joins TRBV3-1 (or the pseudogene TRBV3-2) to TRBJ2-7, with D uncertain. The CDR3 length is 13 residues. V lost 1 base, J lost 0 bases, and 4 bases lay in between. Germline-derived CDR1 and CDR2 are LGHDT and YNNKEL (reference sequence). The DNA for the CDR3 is TGTGCCAGCAGCCAAGTTTCCTCCTACGAGCAGTACTTC. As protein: CASSQVSSYEQYF.